This TCR beta chain was retrieved from a study of human T cells and chemical hapten exposure. Described time point: healthy volunteer bleed at 2 weeks. Total RNA was isolated from whole blood that had not been fractionated. V dropped 0 bases and J dropped 5 bases, with 11 bases sitting between them. The CDR3 sequence is 14 residues long. Germline-derived CDR1 and CDR2 are DFQATT and SNEGSKA (reference sequence). In this sample, this clonotype turned up a few times. TCRdb processed the RACE reads anew with MiXCR; each CDR3 protein has one entry. The sample consists of 100,000 to 150,000 distinct CDR3 sequences, around 8.2% of them appearing once.

This receptor was obtained from a male donor in good health. Some clones in this sample may be carry-over from other donors' samples. Specimen: whole blood. The chain employs TRBV20-1 and TRBJ1-5; D ambiguous. The CDR3 here is CSARDRAPDQPQHF. Written as DNA, the CDR3 is TGCAGTGCTAGAGATCGCGCCCCGGATCAGCCCCAGCATTTT.